A single sample is the source of the 10 T cell receptor beta chains below, sequenced in a study of identical twins. TCRdb used MiXCR to reprocess the 5' RACE reads, holding one entry per CDR3 protein. Altogether more than 400,000 distinct CDR3 sequences are present, 13% to 15% being singletons, with the ten largest covering roughly 0.46%. This sample also appeared in a second study, on yellow fever vaccine responses in identical twins.

The material sequenced was CD4+ T cells sorted from blood. These receptors originate from a woman aged 18-29 years in good health.

The chain uses TRBV5-1 and TRBJ2-1; D is perhaps TRBD2 (8 bases). The CDR3 spans 16 residues. Germline V gene sequence: CDR1 SGHRS, CDR2 YFSETQ. V shed 3 bases and J shed 4 bases, with 17 bases lying between them. CDR3 amino acids: CASSSGGTESYNEQFF. The DNA for the CDR3 is TGCGCCAGCAGCTCGGGGGGGACAGAAAGTTACAATGAGCAGTTCTTC.

The rearrangement links TRBV10-3 to TRBJ2-3; TRBD2 might be the D (6 bases). CDR3 size: 15 residues. V lost 0 bases and J 3 bases, leaving 10 bases between the germline ends. Germline V gene lookup returns CDR1 ENHRY and CDR2 SYGVKD. DNA for the CDR3: TGTGCCATCAGTGAGTCCCCAGGAGGGACAGATACGCAGTATTTT. As protein: CAISESPGGTDTQYF.

A few counts support this clonotype. J is TRBJ2-1 and V is TRBV27; D is unclear. This CDR3 has 16 residues. V lost 7 bases and J 9 bases, leaving 25 bases between the germline ends. The germline gives CDR1 MNHEY, CDR2 SMNVEV (reference sequence). The CDR3 loop is CASTLNRASRSGEQFF. The CDR3 DNA sequence: TGTGCCAGCACCTTAAACCGGGCAAGCCGATCGGGTGAGCAGTTCTTC.

The chain has TRBV9 and TRBJ2-4; 13 positions agree with TRBD2. CDR3 length: 14 amino acids. Per the germline V gene, CDR1 is SGDLS and CDR2 is YYNGEE. V gave up 1 base and J gave up 9 bases; unmatched junction bases: 1. The chain's CDR3 is CASSVTSGRGIQYF. In DNA form, the CDR3 reads TGTGCCAGCAGCGTAACTAGCGGGAGGGGCATTCAGTACTTC.

The chain combines TRBV20-1 with TRBJ2-7, with D unclear. The ends were cut back, 0 bases at V and 3 bases at J, with 18 bases in the middle. Germline assignment: CDR1 DFQATT and CDR2 SNEGSKA (reference sequence). This CDR3 is built from 16 residues. The CDR3 nucleotides read TGCAGTGCTAGAGATCGCGTCTTGGGCCTAGTCTACGAGCAGTACTTC. This encodes CSARDRVLGLVYEQYF.

The chain couples TRBV25-1 to TRBJ2-1; 13 bases align to TRBD2. The CDR3 runs to 18 residues. The V gene's germline CDR1 is MGHDK and CDR2 SYGVNS. V was pared by 7 bases and J by 4 bases, with 13 bases of the junction left unmatched. The CDR3 reads CASTRTSGGPPPYNEQFF. CDR3 DNA: TGTGCCAGCACCCGGACTAGCGGGGGACCACCGCCGTACAATGAGCAGTTCTTC.

This rearrangement joins TRBV25-1 to TRBJ2-7; perhaps D is TRBD1 or TRBD2 (5 bases each). CDR1 and CDR2 (germline): MGHDK, SYGVNS. The CDR3 is 13 residues long. Trimming took off 3 bases at V and 3 bases at J, with 9 bases between the two ends. The CDR3 DNA reads as TGTGCCAGCAGTGAGCCGGGACGCTACGAGCAGTACTTC. Translation: CASSEPGRYEQYF.

The V and J genes are TRBV28 and TRBJ2-5; D is ambiguous. The V and J ends lost 2 bases and 5 bases respectively, with 9 bases between them. CDR3 length: 13 amino acids. Per the germline V gene, CDR1 is MDHEN and CDR2 is SYDVKM. The CDR3, as DNA: TGTGCCAGCAGTTTACGCCAGAGCGAGACCCAGTACTTC. Translating it yields CASSLRQSETQYF.

This chain connects TRBV28 to TRBJ2-5; TRBD2 matches 8 bases. The germline V gene encodes CDR1 MDHEN and CDR2 SYDVKM. The ends lost 6 bases at V and 9 bases at J; junction bases unmatched: 6. The CDR3 loop spans 12 amino acids. The CDR3 nucleotides read TGTGCCAGCAGGAAACCGGGGGGGGCCCAGTACTTC. Translated, it gives CASRKPGGAQYF.

The chain has TRBV3-1 and TRBJ2-7; D gene ambiguous. Germline CDR1 is LGHDT and CDR2 is YNNKEL (reference sequence). Deletions cut 0 bases from V and 6 bases from J, with 9 bases between. CDR3 length: 13 residues. The CDR3 DNA follows: TGTGCCAGCAGCCAAGATCTGCTGGGCGAGCAGTACGTC. It translates to CASSQDLLGEQYV.